This T cell receptor (beta chain) is from a study of control samples from healthy donors and cancer patients (TCRdb year 2020). This clone was detected only a few times. Its antigen is unknown. No qualities accompany the bases; no much larger clone lies one base away. Preparation of the library involved the immunoSEQ multiplex PCR assay. The table comes from immuneACCESS by way of TCRdb, which keeps in-frame sequences with V and J called. Part of the clones is missing from these tables; in studies checked, under half for an unresolved V gene and the rest for unknown reasons. The sample records approximately 230,000 clones, over 75% of which are singletons. The leading ten clones occupy 13% of the sample. This sequence originates from a woman in her sixties with lung cancer. The specimen sequenced was PBMCs.

The nucleotide sequence reads TGTGCCAGCAGCGTGTCTGCGACTGGGGCCAACGTCCTGACTTTC. This translates into CASSVSATGANVLTF. The V gene is TRBV9 and the J gene is TRBJ2-6; no D gene call is confident. CDR1 and CDR2 were assigned from the germline V gene as SGDLS and YYNGEE. The CDR3, from cysteine to phenylalanine, totals 15 residues. The sequence is cut down to CDR3 DNA, 45 bases in frame from base 1. V loses 2 bases of germline sequence and J loses 2 bases, and the interval between the two ends is 8 bases.